The 9 T cell receptor beta chains below were found in one sample sequenced in a study of CD8+ T cells in alopecia areata. Isolated RNA was reverse transcribed into cDNA used as the sequencing template. The protocol was immunoSEQ multiplex PCR, while the TCRdb copy is restricted to in-frame clones and leaves out a portion. The sample holds some 150,000 clones; less than 75% are singletons and the top ten take roughly a third. The sequencing input was CD8+ T cells sorted from blood. Every receptor here comes from a human donor in good health.

This clone showed up just once. V gene TRBV5-6 combines with J gene TRBJ2-7; a possible D gene is TRBD1 (6 bases). V dropped 4 bases and J dropped 3 bases, with 11 bases sitting between them. Germline CDR1 SGHDT, CDR2 YYEEEE. This CDR3 is 13 amino acids long. DNA of the CDR3: TGTGCCAGCAGCCCATTACAGGGCTACGAGCAGTACTTC. It yields the protein CASSPLQGYEQYF. Based on the CDR3 plus reference TRBV5-6 and TRBJ2-7, the full variable domain is DAGVTQSPTHLIKTRGQQVTLRCSPKSGHDTVSWYQQALGQGPQFIFQYYEEEERQRGNFPDRFSGHQFPNYSSELNVNALLLGDSALYLCASSPLQGYEQYFGPGTRLTVT.

This rearrangement joins TRBV27 to TRBJ2-4; a weak D match, TRBD2 (5 bases). The germline gives CDR1 MNHEY, CDR2 SMNVEV (reference sequence). CDR3 length equals 15 residues. V was clipped by 0 bases and J by 1 base, with 7 bases between them. The CDR3 region has the DNA TGTGCCAGCAGTTTATCAAGGGAGGCCAAAAACATTCAGTACTTC. Translating it yields CASSLSREAKNIQYF.

This clone was observed a handful of times. The same CDR3 also results from other DNA sequences found in this sample. The chain has TRBV29-1 and TRBJ2-7; D assignment may be TRBD1 or TRBD2 (6 bases each). Per germline, CDR1 SQVTM and CDR2 ANQGSEA. The CDR3 is 12 amino acids. V lost 4 bases to trimming and J lost 3 bases, with 10 bases between them. The CDR3 is CSVVGGSYEQYF. CDR3 DNA: TGCAGCGTTGTGGGGGGCAGCTACGAGCAGTACTTC.

J is TRBJ2-3 and V is TRBV14, with D possibly matching TRBD1 (5 bases). Germline CDR1 and CDR2: SGHDN and FVKESK. V gave up 4 bases and J gave up 6 bases, with 17 bases separating them. This CDR3 is 15 amino acids long. CDR3 nucleotide sequence: TGTGCCAGCAGCCGAAAAGGGGCCCCTGAGGATACGCAGTATTTT. The encoded protein is CASSRKGAPEDTQYF.

This clone was recorded only once. The chain recombines TRBV29-1 with TRBJ2-1; TRBD2 might be the D (6 bases). Germline values: CDR1 SQVTM, CDR2 ANQGSEA. This CDR3 comprises 11 residues. The V end was cut by 2 bases, the J end by 12 bases, with 11 bases between. The CDR3 sequence: CSVERREWQFF. CDR3 DNA sequence: TGCAGCGTTGAAAGGCGGGAATGGCAGTTCTTC.

This clone turned up a few times. This chain uses TRBV29-1 with TRBJ2-3; 13 bases agree with TRBD2. CDR1 is SQVTM and CDR2 is ANQGSEA in the germline V gene. The trim removed 8 bases at V and 6 bases at J, leaving 8 bases unmatched. CDR3 length equals 14 residues. CDR3 residues: CSILGTSGTDTQYF. The CDR3 nucleotides are TGCAGCATCCTAGGGACTAGCGGGACGGATACGCAGTATTTT.

The chain is built from TRBV2 and TRBJ2-5; TRBD1 aligns across 11 bases. Trimming at V came to 6 bases and at J to 7 bases, leaving 16 bases not matched to a gene. The CDR3 totals 17 residues. Germline V gene lookup returns CDR1 SNHLY and CDR2 FYNNEI. The CDR3, as DNA: TGTGCCAGCAGCCTTGGGGACAGGGGGTCCTCCGGGGGGACCCAGTACTTC. It is translated as CASSLGDRGSSGGTQYF.

The chain recombines TRBV19 with TRBJ2-5; 8 nucleotides agree with TRBD1. Germline V lookup: CDR1 LNHDA, CDR2 SQIVND (reference sequence). The J segment lost 2 bases and the V segment lost 6 bases, leaving 11 bases of the junction unmatched. CDR3 size: 16 residues. CDR3 nucleotides: TGTGCCAGTAGCCCCTTTGACAGGGGATGGCAAGAGACCCAGTACTTC. As protein: CASSPFDRGWQETQYF.

The rearrangement links TRBV7-9 to TRBJ2-3; D is unclear. The CDR3 extends over 15 amino acids. Trimming took off 6 bases at V and 13 bases at J, with 26 bases between the two ends. Germline assignment: CDR1 SEHNR and CDR2 FQNEAQ (reference sequence). CDR3 coding DNA: TGTGCCAGCAGACCCGACGACCCGTACCTTCGGCCAGAGTATTTT. Translating gives CASRPDDPYLRPEYF.